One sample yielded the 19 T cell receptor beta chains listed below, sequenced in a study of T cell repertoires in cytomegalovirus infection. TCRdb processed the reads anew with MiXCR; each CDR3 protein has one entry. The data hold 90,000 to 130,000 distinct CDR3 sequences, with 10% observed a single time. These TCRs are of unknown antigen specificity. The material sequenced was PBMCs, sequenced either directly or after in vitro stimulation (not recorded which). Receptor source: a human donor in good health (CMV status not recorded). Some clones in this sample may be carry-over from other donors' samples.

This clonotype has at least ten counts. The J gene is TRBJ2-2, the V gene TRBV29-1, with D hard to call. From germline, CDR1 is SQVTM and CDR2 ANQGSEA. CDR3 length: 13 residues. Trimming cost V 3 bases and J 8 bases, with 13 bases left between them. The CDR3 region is CSVEDITTGELFF. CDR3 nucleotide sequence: TGCAGCGTTGAGGATATTACGACAGGGGAGCTGTTTTTT.

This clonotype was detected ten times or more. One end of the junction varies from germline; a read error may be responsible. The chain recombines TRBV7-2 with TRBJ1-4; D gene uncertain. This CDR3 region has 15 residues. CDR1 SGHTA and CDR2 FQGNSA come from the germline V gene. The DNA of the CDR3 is TGTGCCAGCAGCCTAGCGGAGGGAATTGGGGAAAAACTGTTTTTT. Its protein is CASSLAEGIGEKLFF.

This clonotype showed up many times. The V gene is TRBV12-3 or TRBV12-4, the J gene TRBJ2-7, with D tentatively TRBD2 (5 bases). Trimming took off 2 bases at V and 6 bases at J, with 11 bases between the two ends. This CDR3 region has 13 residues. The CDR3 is CASSLSGQSEQYV. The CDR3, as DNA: TGTGCCAGCAGTTTAAGCGGCCAAAGCGAGCAGTACGTC.

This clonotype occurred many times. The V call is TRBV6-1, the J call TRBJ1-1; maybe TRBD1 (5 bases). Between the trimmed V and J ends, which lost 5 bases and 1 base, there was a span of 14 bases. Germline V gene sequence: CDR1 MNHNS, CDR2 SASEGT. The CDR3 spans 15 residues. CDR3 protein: CASSLSGTANTEAFF. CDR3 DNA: TGTGCCAGCAGTCTGTCCGGGACGGCGAACACTGAAGCTTTCTTT.

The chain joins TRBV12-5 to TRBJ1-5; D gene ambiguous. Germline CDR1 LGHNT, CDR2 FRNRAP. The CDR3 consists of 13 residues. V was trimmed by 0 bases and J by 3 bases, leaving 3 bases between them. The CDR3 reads CASGLVNNQPQHF. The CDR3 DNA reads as TGTGCTAGTGGTTTGGTAAACAATCAGCCCCAGCATTTT.

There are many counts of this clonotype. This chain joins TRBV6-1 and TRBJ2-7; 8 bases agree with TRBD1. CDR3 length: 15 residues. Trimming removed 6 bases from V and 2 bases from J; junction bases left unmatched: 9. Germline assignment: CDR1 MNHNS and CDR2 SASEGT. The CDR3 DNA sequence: TGTGCCAGCAGAATTCAGGGGGCGCTTACCTACGAGCAGTACTTC. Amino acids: CASRIQGALTYEQYF.

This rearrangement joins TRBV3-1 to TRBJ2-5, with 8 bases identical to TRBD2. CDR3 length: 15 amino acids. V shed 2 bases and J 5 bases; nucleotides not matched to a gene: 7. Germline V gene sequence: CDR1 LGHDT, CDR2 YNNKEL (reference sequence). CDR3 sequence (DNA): TGTGCCAGCAGCCAAAAAGACGGCGGGAGGGAGACCCAGTACTTC. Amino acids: CASSQKDGGRETQYF.

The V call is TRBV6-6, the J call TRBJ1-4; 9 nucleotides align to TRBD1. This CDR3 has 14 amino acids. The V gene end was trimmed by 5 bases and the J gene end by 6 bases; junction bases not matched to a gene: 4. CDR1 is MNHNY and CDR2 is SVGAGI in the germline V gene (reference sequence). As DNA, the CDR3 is TGTGCCAGCAGTGCACAGGGGGCGTATGAAAAACTGTTTTTT. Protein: CASSAQGAYEKLFF.

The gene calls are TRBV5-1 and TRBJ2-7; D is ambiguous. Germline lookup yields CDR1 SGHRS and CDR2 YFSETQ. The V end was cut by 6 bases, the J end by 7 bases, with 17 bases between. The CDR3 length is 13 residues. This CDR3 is CASKNPSLREQYF. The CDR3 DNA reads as TGCGCCAGCAAGAATCCCAGTCTCCGGGAGCAGTACTTC.

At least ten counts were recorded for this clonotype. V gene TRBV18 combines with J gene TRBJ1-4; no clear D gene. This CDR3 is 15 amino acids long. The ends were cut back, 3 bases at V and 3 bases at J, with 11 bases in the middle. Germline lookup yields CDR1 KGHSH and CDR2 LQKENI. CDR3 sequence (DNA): TGTGCCAGCTCACCGCTGGGCAGACCTAATGAAAAACTGTTTTTT. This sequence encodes CASSPLGRPNEKLFF.

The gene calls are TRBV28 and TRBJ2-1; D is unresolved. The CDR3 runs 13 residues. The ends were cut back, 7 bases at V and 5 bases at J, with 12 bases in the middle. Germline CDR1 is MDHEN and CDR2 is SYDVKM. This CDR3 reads CASNLVMNNEQFF. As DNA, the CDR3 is TGTGCCAGCAACCTGGTTATGAACAATGAGCAGTTCTTC.

The CDR3: CASSSGASEQYV. The CDR3 nucleotides are TGTGCCAGCAGCTCCGGGGCGTCGGAGCAGTACGTC. This chain links TRBV7-9 with TRBJ2-7; D tentatively reads TRBD1 or TRBD2 (5 bases each). The germline V and J ends were trimmed by 4 bases and 7 bases, with 11 bases remaining between them. The CDR3 is 12 amino acids. Germline V lookup: CDR1 SEHNR, CDR2 FQNEAQ (reference sequence).

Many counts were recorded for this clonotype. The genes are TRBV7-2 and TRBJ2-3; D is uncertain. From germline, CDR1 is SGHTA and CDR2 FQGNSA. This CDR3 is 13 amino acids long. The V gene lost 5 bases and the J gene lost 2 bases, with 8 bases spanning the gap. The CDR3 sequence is CASSLDSTDTQYF. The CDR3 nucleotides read TGTGCCAGCAGCCTAGACTCCACAGATACGCAGTATTTT.

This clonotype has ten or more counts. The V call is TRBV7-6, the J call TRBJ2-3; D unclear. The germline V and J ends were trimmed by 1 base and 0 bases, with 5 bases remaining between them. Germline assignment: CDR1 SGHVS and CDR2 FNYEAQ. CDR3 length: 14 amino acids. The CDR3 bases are TGTGCCAGCAGCTTAGTCGTCAGCACAGATACGCAGTATTTT. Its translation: CASSLVVSTDTQYF.

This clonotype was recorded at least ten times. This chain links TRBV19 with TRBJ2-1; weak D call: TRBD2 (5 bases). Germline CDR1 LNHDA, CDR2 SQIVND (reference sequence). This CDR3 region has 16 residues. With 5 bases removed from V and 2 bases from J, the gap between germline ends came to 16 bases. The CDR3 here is CASSPRTQLAYNEQFF. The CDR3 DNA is TGTGCCAGTAGTCCACGGACTCAACTCGCCTACAATGAGCAGTTCTTC.

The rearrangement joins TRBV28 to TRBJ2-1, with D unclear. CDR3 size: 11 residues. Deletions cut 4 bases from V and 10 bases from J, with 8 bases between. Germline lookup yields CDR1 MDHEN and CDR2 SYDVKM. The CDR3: CASSSRSEQFF. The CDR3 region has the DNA TGTGCCAGCAGTTCCCGATCGGAGCAGTTCTTC.

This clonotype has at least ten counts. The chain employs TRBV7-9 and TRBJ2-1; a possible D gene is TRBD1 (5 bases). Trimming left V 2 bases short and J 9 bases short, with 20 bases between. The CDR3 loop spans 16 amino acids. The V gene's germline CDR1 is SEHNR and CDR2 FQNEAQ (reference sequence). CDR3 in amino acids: CASSLRPGIGRGEQFF. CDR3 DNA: TGTGCCAGCAGCTTACGACCAGGGATCGGTAGAGGTGAGCAGTTCTTC.

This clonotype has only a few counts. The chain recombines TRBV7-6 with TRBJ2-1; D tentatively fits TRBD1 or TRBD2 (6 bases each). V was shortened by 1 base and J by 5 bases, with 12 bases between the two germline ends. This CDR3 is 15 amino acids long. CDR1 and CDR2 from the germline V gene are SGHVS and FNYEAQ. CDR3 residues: CASSLGRGDNNEQFF. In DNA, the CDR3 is TGTGCCAGCAGCTTAGGTAGGGGGGACAACAATGAGCAGTTCTTC.

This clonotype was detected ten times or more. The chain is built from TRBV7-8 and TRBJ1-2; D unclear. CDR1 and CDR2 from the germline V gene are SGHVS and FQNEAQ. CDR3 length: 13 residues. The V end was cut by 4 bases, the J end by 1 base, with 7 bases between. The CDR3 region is CASSSQFNYGYTF. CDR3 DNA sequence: TGTGCCAGCAGCTCACAGTTTAACTATGGCTACACCTTC.